This T cell receptor beta chain was sequenced in a study of blood T cells in healthy people across ages. Trimming at V came to 5 bases and at J to 4 bases, leaving 7 bases not matched to a gene. The CDR3 length is 14 residues. From germline, CDR1 is SGHTA and CDR2 FQGNSA. PCR was performed a second time for about 6 to 12 cycles using a sample-barcoded 5' primer and a J-beta primer mix. Each CDR3 protein is one row after TCRdb ran MiXCR on the 5' RACE reads. The sample consists of 950,000 to 1,200,000 distinct CDR3 sequences, less than 45% of them appearing once. Concerning this clonotype itself: Its antigen is unknown.

Study findings and constraints: No conclusive comparison of naive versus antigen-experienced cells was possible with unsorted PBMCs. Older age went with lower TCR beta diversity per million T cells, in a roughly linear way.

The V gene is TRBV7-2, the J gene TRBJ1-1; the match to TRBD1 covers 7 bases. The TCR was taken from a man between 18 and 29 years old in good health. The sample was blood. The CDR3 region has the DNA TGTGCCAGCAGCCCATACCGACAGGGCACTGAAGCTTTCTTT. Its protein is CASSPYRQGTEAFF.